The 30 T cell receptor beta chains below all came from one sample that was sequenced in a study of T cell repertoires in cytomegalovirus infection. These TCRs' antigens remain unknown. TCRdb reprocessed the reads via MiXCR and lists one record per CDR3 protein. The sample has about 130,000 distinct CDR3 sequences, 20% to 30% seen once. Input material: PBMCs, sequenced either directly or after in vitro stimulation (not recorded which). These receptors were obtained from a human donor in good health (CMV status not recorded). Some clones in this sample may be carry-over from other donors' samples.

This clonotype was observed a few times. This chain connects TRBV14 to TRBJ1-1; D is perhaps TRBD1 (5 bases). This CDR3 has 18 amino acids. The germline V gene encodes CDR1 SGHDN and CDR2 FVKESK. Deletions cut 1 base from V and 0 bases from J, with 18 bases between. The chain's CDR3 is CASSQGPVRGIMNTEAFF. Here the CDR3 DNA reads TGTGCCAGCAGCCAAGGGCCGGTTAGGGGTATTATGAACACTGAAGCTTTCTTT.

This clonotype was found a few times. The gene calls are TRBV19 and TRBJ2-2; 7 positions match TRBD1. Trimming cost V 8 bases and J 4 bases; bases outside gene matches: 10. The CDR3 consists of 15 residues. The germline gives CDR1 LNHDA, CDR2 SQIVND (reference sequence). CDR3 region: CASDTGATRTGELFF. CDR3 in DNA: TGTGCCAGTGACACAGGGGCAACACGCACCGGGGAGCTGTTTTTT.

This clonotype has ten or more counts. This CDR3 reads CASSRRQVDHQPQHF. In nucleotides, the CDR3 is TGTGCCAGCAGCCGAAGACAGGTTGATCATCAGCCCCAGCATTTT. V gene TRBV6-2 or TRBV6-3 combines with J gene TRBJ1-5, with a tentative D call TRBD1 (6 bases). Germline values: CDR1 MNHEY, CDR2 SVGEGT. Trimming took off 6 bases at V and 5 bases at J, with 17 bases between the two ends. The CDR3 runs 15 residues.

This rearrangement joins TRBV27 to TRBJ1-2, with TRBD1 matching over 7 bases. The CDR3 is made up of 13 amino acids. The germline V gene has CDR1 MNHEY and CDR2 SMNVEV (reference sequence). Trimming removed 6 bases from V and 5 bases from J; junction bases left unmatched: 6. This chain's CDR3 is CASSQQGRYGYTF. CDR3 DNA: TGTGCCAGCAGCCAACAGGGGAGGTATGGCTACACCTTC.

The chain combines TRBV27 with TRBJ1-3; 7 nucleotides agree with TRBD1. Trimming took 10 bases from V and 0 from J; bases not matched to a gene: 9. The length of the CDR3 is 15 residues. Germline loops: CDR1 MNHEY, CDR2 SMNVEV (reference sequence). The CDR3 reads CAIVPGQCSGNTIYF. The CDR3 nucleotides are TGTGCCATCGTCCCGGGACAGTGCTCTGGAAACACCATATATTTT.

In this sample, this clonotype turned up a few times. The V and J genes are TRBV10-3 and TRBJ2-5; possible D gene TRBD1, 5 bases. There are 13 residues in the CDR3. V was cut by 10 bases and J by 4 bases, with 16 bases left in between. Germline V lookup: CDR1 ENHRY, CDR2 SYGVKD. The CDR3 region has the DNA TGTGCCACTACAGCTGACAGTGCAGAGACCCAGTACTTC. The encoded protein is CATTADSAETQYF.

The sample holds a few counts of this clonotype. The rearrangement links TRBV4-1 to TRBJ2-1; no reliable D call. This CDR3 comprises 15 residues. CDR1 MGHRA and CDR2 YSYEKL come from the germline V gene. The V end was cut by 0 bases, the J end by 3 bases, with 9 bases between. CDR3 bases: TGCGCCAGCAGCCAAGATCGTCTCTACTACAATGAGCAGTTCTTC. It encodes CASSQDRLYYNEQFF.

The chain combines TRBV30 with TRBJ1-1, with TRBD1 matching over 7 bases. This CDR3 has 15 amino acids. Losses at the gene ends were 8 bases for V and 0 bases for J; bases not matched to a gene: 12. Germline assignment: CDR1 GTSNPN and CDR2 SVGIG (reference sequence). The chain's CDR3 is CALRSRDRVNTEAFF. CDR3 nucleotides: TGTGCCCTCAGGAGCCGGGACAGAGTGAACACTGAAGCTTTCTTT.

The V gene is TRBV20-1, the J gene TRBJ1-5; the D is unclear. CDR1 and CDR2 (germline): DFQATT, SNEGSKA (reference sequence). The CDR3 contains 14 residues. Trimming shortened V by 3 bases and J by 0 bases, and 9 bases separated the two germline ends. As DNA, the CDR3 is TGCAGTGCTAGTTTCGGGGATAGCAATCAGCCCCAGCATTTT. Translating it yields CSASFGDSNQPQHF.

In this sample, this clonotype turned up a few times. The chain carries TRBV7-2 and TRBJ1-1; 9 nucleotides match TRBD1. The V gene end was trimmed by 5 bases and the J gene end by 5 bases; junction bases not matched to a gene: 6. The germline V gene has CDR1 SGHTA and CDR2 FQGNSA. This CDR3 contains 14 residues. The CDR3 nucleotides are TGTGCCAGCAGCCGGACAGGGGATAGGACTGAAGCTTTCTTT. Translated, it gives CASSRTGDRTEAFF.

The table lists this clonotype with a few counts. The chain employs TRBV19 and TRBJ1-1; no firm D call. Trimming removed 4 bases at V and 0 bases at J, with 15 bases between. Germline V CDR1 and CDR2: LNHDA, SQIVND (reference sequence). This CDR3 has 16 amino acids. Here the CDR3 DNA reads TGTGCCAGTAGTAAGAATGGGGTCCAGATGAACACTGAAGCTTTCTTT. Encoded protein: CASSKNGVQMNTEAFF.

This clonotype was found many times. This chain links TRBV11-3 with TRBJ2-1; 7 nucleotides align to TRBD2. The CDR3 has 15 amino acids. Trimming took 2 bases from V and 7 from J; bases not matched to a gene: 8. The germline gives CDR1 SGHNT, CDR2 YENEEA. CDR3 amino acids: CASSLYAGVGNEQFF. In nucleotides, the CDR3 is TGTGCCAGCAGCTTATATGCGGGAGTGGGGAATGAGCAGTTCTTC.

The rearrangement links TRBV30 to TRBJ2-7; weak D call: TRBD1 (6 bases). Germline V gene lookup returns CDR1 GTSNPN and CDR2 SVGIG (reference sequence). Trimming cost V 3 bases and J 2 bases, with 29 bases left between them. The CDR3 spans 19 residues. The CDR3 nucleotides are TGTGCCTGGAGGTACAGTACCCCGAACAGGGCGCTGGGCCCCTACGAGCAGTACTTC. Its translation: CAWRYSTPNRALGPYEQYF.

The V gene is TRBV6-2 or TRBV6-3, the J gene TRBJ2-6; D is unresolved. V lost 5 bases and J lost 1, with 12 bases in between. The germline CDR1 and CDR2 sequences are MNHEY and SVGEGT. The CDR3 sequence is 16 residues long. CDR3 sequence: CASSKQIISGANVLTF. The CDR3 nucleotides read TGTGCCAGCAGTAAACAGATAATATCTGGGGCCAACGTCCTGACTTTC.

The rearrangement links TRBV7-9 to TRBJ2-1; 11 bases agree with TRBD2. CDR1 and CDR2 (germline): SEHNR, FQNEAQ (reference sequence). The CDR3 is 15 residues long. J was trimmed by 12 bases and V by 5 bases; bases with no gene match: 12. CDR3 in amino acids: CASSLLAGEGIAQFF. The CDR3 DNA follows: TGTGCCAGCAGCCTACTAGCGGGAGAGGGAATTGCGCAGTTCTTC.

This clonotype was counted a few times. V and J are TRBV28 and TRBJ2-1; TRBD2 aligns across 12 bases. The germline gives CDR1 MDHEN, CDR2 SYDVKM. The junction had 9 bases not matched to a gene; V was cut back by 2 bases and J by 7 bases. CDR3 length: 17 amino acids. The CDR3 here is CASSLDGLAGNENEQFF. In DNA, the CDR3 is TGTGCCAGCAGTTTAGATGGACTAGCGGGAAATGAAAATGAGCAGTTCTTC.

There are a few counts of this clonotype. The CDR3 reads CATSRDRLAGSYNEQFF. The CDR3 DNA follows: TGTGCCACCAGCAGAGATCGACTAGCGGGATCCTACAATGAGCAGTTCTTC. The V gene is TRBV15, the J gene TRBJ2-1; 11 bases are shared with TRBD2. CDR1 LNHNV and CDR2 YYDKDF come from the germline V gene (reference sequence). J lost 1 base, V lost 0 bases, and 2 bases had no gene match. The CDR3 extends over 17 amino acids.

With respect to this clonotype: At one boundary the junction diverges from the germline segment, which might be a read error. This chain links TRBV7-2 with TRBJ1-2, with TRBD1 matching 10 bases. The CDR3 is 16 amino acids. Germline V lookup: CDR1 SGHTA, CDR2 FQGNSA. The CDR3 DNA reads as TGTGCCAGCAGCTTAGCGCGGGACAGGGGTGGCTATGGCGACACCTTC. This sequence encodes CASSLARDRGGYGDTF. Full variable domain (remainder filled in from reference TRBV7-2 and TRBJ1-2): GAGVSQSPSNKVTEKGKDVELRCDPISGHTALYWYRQSLGQGLEFLIYFQGNSAPDKSGLPSDRFSAERTGGSVSTLTIQRTQQEDSAVYLCASSLARDRGGYGDTFGSGTRLTVV.

This clonotype occurred a few times. The chain uses TRBV12-3 or TRBV12-4 and TRBJ1-5; 9 positions agree with TRBD1. Unmatched junction bases numbered 6, after V lost 3 bases and J lost 3 bases. The CDR3 runs 16 residues. CDR3 coding DNA: TGTGCCAGCAGTTTGGGGACAGGGTGGGCCAATCAGCCCCAGCATTTT. Translating gives CASSLGTGWANQPQHF.

This chain connects TRBV29-1 to TRBJ2-1, with TRBD2 matching over 12 bases. V trimming: 4 bases; J trimming: 7 bases; junction bases outside the gene matches: 8. This CDR3 is built from 15 residues. The germline gives CDR1 SQVTM, CDR2 ANQGSEA. The CDR3 DNA follows: TGCAGCGTTGGACTAGCGGGAGATGTACAGAATGAGCAGTTCTTC. This translates into CSVGLAGDVQNEQFF.

As concerns this clonotype: One end of the junction fails to match germline, which may point to a read error. The V call is TRBV20-1, the J call TRBJ2-2; TRBD2 is a possible D gene (5 bases). CDR3 length equals 15 residues. From germline, CDR1 is DFQATT and CDR2 SNEGSKA (reference sequence). The DNA of the CDR3 is TGCAGTGCTATTTTAGACGGACGGGATGCCGGGAAGCTGTTTTTT. Its protein is CSAILDGRDAGKLFF.

The chain links TRBV14 to TRBJ2-2, with 7 bases lining up with TRBD2. Trimming at V came to 3 bases and at J to 1 base, leaving 5 bases not matched to a gene. The CDR3 is 16 residues long. The germline gives CDR1 SGHDN, CDR2 FVKESK. CDR3 coding DNA: TGTGCCAGCAGCCATACTGGCGGGAGGAACACCGGGGAGCTGTTTTTT. Protein: CASSHTGGRNTGELFF.

CDR3 sequence reads: CASSVSGPRYTQYF. The CDR3 DNA is TGTGCCAGCAGTGTTAGCGGGCCGCGTTATACGCAGTATTTT. This sequence joins TRBV6-5 and TRBJ2-3; 7 nucleotides match TRBD2. Germline CDR1 is MNHEY and CDR2 is SVGAGI. Trimming at V came to 5 bases and at J to 7 bases, leaving 9 bases not matched to a gene. The CDR3 is 14 residues long.

The J gene is TRBJ2-4, the V gene TRBV3-1, with unresolved D. CDR3 size: 16 residues. Per the germline V gene, CDR1 is LGHDT and CDR2 is YNNKEL (reference sequence). V was trimmed by 0 bases and J by 2 bases, leaving 11 bases between them. The CDR3 DNA follows: TGTGCCAGCAGCCAAGAGCCCACGGCACCCAAAAACATTCAGTACTTC. It codes for CASSQEPTAPKNIQYF.

This clonotype was counted ten times or more. The chain is built from TRBV12-3 or TRBV12-4 and TRBJ2-1, with 8 nucleotides matching TRBD2. The CDR3 runs to 13 residues. V dropped 6 bases and J dropped 5; count of bases not matched to a gene: 3. The chain's CDR3 is CASRMGLDNEQFF. The CDR3, as DNA: TGTGCCAGCAGGATGGGACTAGACAATGAGCAGTTCTTC.

In its sample, this clonotype was seen a few times. The rearrangement joins TRBV7-2 to TRBJ2-1, with TRBD2 matching 7 bases. Germline CDR1 SGHTA, CDR2 FQGNSA. This CDR3 comprises 15 residues. The junction had 13 bases not matched to a gene; V was cut back by 4 bases and J by 10 bases. For the CDR3, the DNA is TGTGCCAGCAGCTCACGCGGCCTAGCGGAGAAGGAGCAGTTCTTC. The encoded protein is CASSSRGLAEKEQFF.

This clonotype has a handful of counts. The chain couples TRBV20-1 to TRBJ2-7; perhaps TRBD1 as D (5 bases). The V gene's germline CDR1 is DFQATT and CDR2 SNEGSKA (reference sequence). Deletions cut 5 bases from V and 1 base from J, with 12 bases between. This CDR3 contains 13 residues. The CDR3 reads CSAPFDRSYEQYF. The CDR3 DNA sequence: TGCAGTGCTCCTTTTGACAGATCCTACGAGCAGTACTTC.

The genes are TRBV20-1 and TRBJ2-7; the match to TRBD2 covers 10 bases. With V trimmed by 3 bases and J by 5 bases, 13 bases remained unmatched. CDR1 and CDR2 from the germline V gene are DFQATT and SNEGSKA (reference sequence). This CDR3 has 16 residues. The CDR3 coding sequence is TGCAGTGCTAGGCAAGTGCCCGGGACTAGCGAACACGAGCAGTACTTC. Protein product: CSARQVPGTSEHEQYF.

This clonotype was seen ten or more times. The rearrangement uses TRBV7-9 and TRBJ2-5, with unresolved D. Trimming stripped 5 bases from V and 0 bases from J, with 7 bases between. The CDR3 runs 13 residues. Germline CDR1 and CDR2: SEHNR and FQNEAQ (reference sequence). CDR3 DNA sequence: TGTGCCAGCAGCCCTCACTACCAAGAGACCCAGTACTTC. Its protein is CASSPHYQETQYF.

This clonotype was seen many times. The chain combines TRBV4-1 with TRBJ1-2; D gene uncertain. This CDR3 has 14 amino acids. The V gene lost 4 bases and the J gene lost 7 bases, with 16 bases spanning the gap. Germline V CDR1 and CDR2: MGHRA, YSYEKL. This CDR3 reads CASSPPNAFRGYTF. CDR3 nucleotides: TGCGCCAGCAGCCCTCCCAATGCATTTCGTGGCTACACCTTC.